This T cell receptor (beta chain) was identified during a study of cytomegalovirus exposure and HLA in healthy donors. This clone was seen more than once but under ten times. As yet, its antigen is unknown. The primer mix had 60 Vbeta and 13 Jbeta primers. Method: immunoSEQ multiplex PCR; TCRdb's copy keeps in-frame clones and lacks some. The sample lists some 130,000 clones, over 50% seen once, with 1.5% to 2% in the top ten. Germline V gene lookup returns CDR1 MGHRA and CDR2 YSYEKL. The CDR3 runs to 14 residues. The trim removed 4 bases at V and 6 bases at J, leaving 6 bases unmatched. Overall study results and limits: Rarity held for most TCR sequences, but there were some public TCRs that occurred in many donors. When analyzed later, a missense DCLRE1C variant was found to be linked to TCR beta V- and J-gene trimming.

This clonotype was obtained from a human donor in good health. V is TRBV4-1 and J is TRBJ1-5; 7 bases match TRBD1. The material sequenced was PBMCs. The CDR3 DNA is TGCGCCAGCAGCCTCAGACAGGGCAGTCAGCCCCAGCATTTT. Translation gives CASSLRQGSQPQHF.